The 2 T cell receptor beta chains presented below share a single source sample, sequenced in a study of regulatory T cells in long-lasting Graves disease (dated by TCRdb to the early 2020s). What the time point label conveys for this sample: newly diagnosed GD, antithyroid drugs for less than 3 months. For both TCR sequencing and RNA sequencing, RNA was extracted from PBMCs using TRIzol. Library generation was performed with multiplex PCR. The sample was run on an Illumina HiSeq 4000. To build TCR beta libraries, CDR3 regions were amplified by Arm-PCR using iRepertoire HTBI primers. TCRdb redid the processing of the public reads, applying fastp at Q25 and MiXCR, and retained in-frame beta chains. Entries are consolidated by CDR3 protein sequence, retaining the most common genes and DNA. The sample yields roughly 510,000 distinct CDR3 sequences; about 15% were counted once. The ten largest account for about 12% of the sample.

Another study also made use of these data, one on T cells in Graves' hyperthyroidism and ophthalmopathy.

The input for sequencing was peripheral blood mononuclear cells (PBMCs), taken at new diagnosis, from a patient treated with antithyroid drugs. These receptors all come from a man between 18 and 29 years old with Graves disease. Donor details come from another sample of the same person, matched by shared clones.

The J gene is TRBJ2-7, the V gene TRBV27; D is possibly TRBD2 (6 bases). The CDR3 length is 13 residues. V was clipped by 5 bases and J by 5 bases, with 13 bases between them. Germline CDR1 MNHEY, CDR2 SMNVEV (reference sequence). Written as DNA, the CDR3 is TGTGCCAGCAGTAGGGACGCGGGGAACGAGCAGTACTTC. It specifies CASSRDAGNEQYF.

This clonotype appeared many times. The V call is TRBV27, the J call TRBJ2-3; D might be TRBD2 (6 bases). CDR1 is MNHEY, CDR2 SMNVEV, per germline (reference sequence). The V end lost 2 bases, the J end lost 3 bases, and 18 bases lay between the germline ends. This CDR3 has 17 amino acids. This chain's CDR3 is CASSLAGPAGGTDTQYF. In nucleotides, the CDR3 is TGTGCCAGCAGTTTAGCAGGTCCGGCAGGAGGGACAGATACGCAGTATTTT.